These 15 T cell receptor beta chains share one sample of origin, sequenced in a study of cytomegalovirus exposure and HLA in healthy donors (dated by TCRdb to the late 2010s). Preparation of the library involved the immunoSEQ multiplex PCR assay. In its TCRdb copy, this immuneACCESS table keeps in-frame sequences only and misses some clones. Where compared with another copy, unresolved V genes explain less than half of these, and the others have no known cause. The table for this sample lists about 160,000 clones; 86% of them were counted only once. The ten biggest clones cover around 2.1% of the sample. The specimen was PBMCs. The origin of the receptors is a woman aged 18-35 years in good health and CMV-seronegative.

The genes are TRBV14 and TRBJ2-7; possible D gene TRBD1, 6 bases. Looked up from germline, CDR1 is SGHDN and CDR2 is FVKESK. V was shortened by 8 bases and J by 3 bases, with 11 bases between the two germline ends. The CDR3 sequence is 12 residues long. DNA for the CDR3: TGTGCCAGCGCTTCGGACAGCTACGAGCAGTACTTC. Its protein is CASASDSYEQYF.

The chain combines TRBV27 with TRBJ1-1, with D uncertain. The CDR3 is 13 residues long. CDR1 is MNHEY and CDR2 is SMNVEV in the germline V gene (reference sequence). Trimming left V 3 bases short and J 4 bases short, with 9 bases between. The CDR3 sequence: CASSFRVFTEAFF. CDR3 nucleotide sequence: TGTGCCAGCAGTTTTCGGGTATTCACTGAAGCTTTCTTT.

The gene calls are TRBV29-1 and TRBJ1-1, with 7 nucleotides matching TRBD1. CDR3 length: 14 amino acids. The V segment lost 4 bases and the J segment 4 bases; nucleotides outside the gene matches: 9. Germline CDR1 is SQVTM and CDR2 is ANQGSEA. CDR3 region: CSVGDRADGTEAFF. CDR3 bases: TGCAGCGTTGGCGACAGGGCCGATGGCACTGAAGCTTTCTTT.

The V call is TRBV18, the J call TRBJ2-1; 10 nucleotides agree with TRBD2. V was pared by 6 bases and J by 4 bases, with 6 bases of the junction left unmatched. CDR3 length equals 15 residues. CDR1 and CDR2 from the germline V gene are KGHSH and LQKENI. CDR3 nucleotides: TGTGCCAGCTCTGCAGCGGGAGGGGGGTACAATGAGCAGTTCTTC. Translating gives CASSAAGGGYNEQFF.

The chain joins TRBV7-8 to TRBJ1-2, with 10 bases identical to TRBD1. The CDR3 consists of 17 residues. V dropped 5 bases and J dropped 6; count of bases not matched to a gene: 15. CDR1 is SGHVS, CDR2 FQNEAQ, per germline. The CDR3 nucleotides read TGTGCCAGCAGCGTCGGGTTCGGGACAGGGGCGTCCGATGGCTACACCTTC. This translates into CASSVGFGTGASDGYTF.

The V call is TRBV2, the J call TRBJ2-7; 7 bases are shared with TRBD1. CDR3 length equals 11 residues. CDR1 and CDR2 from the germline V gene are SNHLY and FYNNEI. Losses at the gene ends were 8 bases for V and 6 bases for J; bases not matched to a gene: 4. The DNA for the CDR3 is TGTGCCAGCTCCCGACAGGGCGAGCAGTACTTC. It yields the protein CASSRQGEQYF.

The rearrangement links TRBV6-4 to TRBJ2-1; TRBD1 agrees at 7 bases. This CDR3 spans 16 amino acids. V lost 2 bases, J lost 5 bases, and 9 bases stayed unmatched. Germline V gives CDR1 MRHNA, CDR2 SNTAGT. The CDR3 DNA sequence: TGTGCCAGCAGTGACGTGCCGGGACAGCCCCACAATGAGCAGTTCTTC. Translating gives CASSDVPGQPHNEQFF.

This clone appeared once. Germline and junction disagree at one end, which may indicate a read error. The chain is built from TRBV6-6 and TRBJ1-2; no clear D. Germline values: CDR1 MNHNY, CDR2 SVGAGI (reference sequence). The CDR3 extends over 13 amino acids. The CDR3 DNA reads TGTGCCACCCAGGAGGAGGGTTTGGCTAACGCTCCCTTC. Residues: CATQEEGLANAPF.

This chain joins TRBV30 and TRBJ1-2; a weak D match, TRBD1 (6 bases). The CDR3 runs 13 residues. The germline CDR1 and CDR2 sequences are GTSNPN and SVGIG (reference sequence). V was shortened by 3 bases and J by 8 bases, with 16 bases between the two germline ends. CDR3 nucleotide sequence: TGTGCCTGGAGCCTGTCAGGGGTAGGCGGCTACACCTTC. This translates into CAWSLSGVGGYTF.

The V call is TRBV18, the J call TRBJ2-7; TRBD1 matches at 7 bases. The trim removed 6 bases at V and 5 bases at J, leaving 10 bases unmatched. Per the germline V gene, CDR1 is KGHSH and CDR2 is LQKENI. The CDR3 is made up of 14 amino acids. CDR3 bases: TGTGCCAGCTCGCACAGGGGTCCCTTGGACGAGCAGTACTTC. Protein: CASSHRGPLDEQYF.

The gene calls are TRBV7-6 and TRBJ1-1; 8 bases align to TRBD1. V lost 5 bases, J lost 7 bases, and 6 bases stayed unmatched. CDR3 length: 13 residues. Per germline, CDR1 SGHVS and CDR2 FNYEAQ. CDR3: CASSTGQEREAFF. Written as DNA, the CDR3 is TGTGCCAGCAGCACGGGACAGGAGCGTGAAGCTTTCTTT. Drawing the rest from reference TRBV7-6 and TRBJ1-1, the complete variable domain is GAGVSQSPRYKVTKRGQDVALRCDPISGHVSLYWYRQALGQGPEFLTYFNYEAQQDKSGLPNDRFSAERPEGSISTLTIQRTEQRDSAMYRCASSTGQEREAFFGQGTRLTVV.

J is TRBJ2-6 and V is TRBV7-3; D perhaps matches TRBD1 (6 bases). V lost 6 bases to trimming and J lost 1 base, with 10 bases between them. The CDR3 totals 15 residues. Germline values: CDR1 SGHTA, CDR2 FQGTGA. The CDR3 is CASSPGQSGANVLTF. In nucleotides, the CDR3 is TGTGCCAGCAGTCCAGGACAGTCTGGGGCCAACGTCCTGACTTTC.

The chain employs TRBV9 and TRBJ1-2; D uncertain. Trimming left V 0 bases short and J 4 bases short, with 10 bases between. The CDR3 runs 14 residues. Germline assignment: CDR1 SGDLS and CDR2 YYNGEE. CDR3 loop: CASSVADTGYGYTF. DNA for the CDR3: TGTGCCAGCAGCGTAGCTGATACCGGCTATGGCTACACCTTC.

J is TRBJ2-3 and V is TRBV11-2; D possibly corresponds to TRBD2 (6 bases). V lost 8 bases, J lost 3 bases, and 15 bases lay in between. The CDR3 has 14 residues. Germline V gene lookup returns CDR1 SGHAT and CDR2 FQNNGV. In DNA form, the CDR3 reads TGTGCCAGCGCCTACGGGAGAGGTACAGATACGCAGTATTTT. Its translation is CASAYGRGTDTQYF.

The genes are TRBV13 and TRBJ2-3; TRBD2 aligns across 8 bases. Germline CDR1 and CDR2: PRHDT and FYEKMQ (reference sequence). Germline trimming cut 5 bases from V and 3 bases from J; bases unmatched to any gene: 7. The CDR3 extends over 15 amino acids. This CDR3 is CASSLRTSRTDTQYF. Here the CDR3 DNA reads TGTGCCAGCAGCCTCCGGACTAGCAGAACAGATACGCAGTATTTT.